These T cell receptor beta chains were read from a single sample in a study of control samples from healthy donors and cancer patients. Using immunoSEQ multiplex PCR, the repertoire was profiled, and TCRdb retains in-frame clones only, with some absent. The sample lists about 72,000 clones, approximately 92% occurring once. The sequenced material came from blood. The receptors were sampled from a woman aged 60-70 years in good health. The CDR3 runs from the conserved cysteine through the conserved F or W. D genes are given only for firm matches. Clone size appears in some rows only: once, few, many, or a class for an expanded clone.

D	V	size	J	CDR3	DNA
NA	TRBV5-4	NA	TRBJ2-7	CASSPTDFYEQYF	TGTGCCAGCAGCCCAACGGACTTCTACGAGCAGTACTTC
TRBD1	TRBV2	NA	TRBJ1-4	CASRWDGQGYEKLFF	TGTGCCAGCAGGTGGGATGGACAGGGGTATGAAAAACTGTTTTTT
NA	TRBV29-1	NA	TRBJ2-1	CSVVRFRTNEQFF	TGCAGCGTTGTTAGATTTAGGACCAATGAGCAGTTCTTC
NA	TRBV11-2	NA	TRBJ2-7	CASSLASDEVSSYEQYF	TGTGCCAGCAGCTTAGCATCAGACGAAGTAAGCTCCTACGAGCAGTACTTC
NA	TRBV12-3/TRBV12-4	NA	TRBJ1-3	CASSGNTIYF	TGTGCCAGCAGTGGAAACACCATATATTTT
TRBD2	TRBV7-8	NA	TRBJ2-3	CASSLFSSGNTDTQYF	TGTGCCAGCAGCTTATTCTCTAGCGGGAACACAGATACGCAGTATTTT
TRBD1	TRBV7-2	NA	TRBJ1-3	CASSLWDSSGNTIYF	TGTGCCAGCAGCTTGTGGGACAGCTCTGGAAACACCATATATTTT
TRBD2	TRBV28	NA	TRBJ2-7	CASRLAGGLSYEQYF	TGTGCCAGCAGGTTAGCGGGAGGGCTTTCCTACGAGCAGTACTTC
NA	TRBV27	NA	TRBJ1-6	CASRLSSYNSPLHF	TGTGCCAGTAGACTGAGCTCCTATAATTCACCCCTCCACTTT
NA	TRBV7-9	NA	TRBJ2-1	CASLIQYNEQFF	TGTGCCAGCCTCATTCAGTACAATGAGCAGTTCTTC
TRBD2	TRBV10-3	NA	TRBJ2-2	CAISVGLGNTGELFF	TGTGCCATCAGTGTAGGACTAGGGAACACCGGGGAGCTGTTTTTT
TRBD2	TRBV10-3	NA	TRBJ2-7	CAISPGLAGEGEQYF	TGTGCCATCAGCCCGGGACTAGCGGGAGAAGGAGAGCAGTACTTC
NA	TRBV6-4	NA	TRBJ1-1	CASRRGGEDTEAFF	TGTGCCAGCCGGAGAGGGGGAGAGGACACTGAAGCTTTCTTT
TRBD1	TRBV9	NA	TRBJ2-5	CASSVGAGGIETQYF	TGTGCCAGCAGCGTAGGTGCAGGGGGCATAGAGACCCAGTACTTC
TRBD2	TRBV25-1	NA	TRBJ2-3	CASRSAGGDTQYF	TGTGCCAGCAGATCAGCGGGAGGGGATACGCAGTATTTT
NA	TRBV7-2	NA	TRBJ1-1	CASSSALNTEAFF	TGTGCCAGCAGCTCCGCCCTGAACACTGAAGCTTTCTTT
NA	TRBV18	NA	TRBJ1-2	CASSPSGWENYGYTF	TGTGCCAGCTCACCGAGTGGTTGGGAAAACTATGGCTACACCTTC
NA	TRBV20-1	NA	TRBJ1-2	CSARLHGYTF	TGCAGTGCTAGATTGCATGGCTACACCTTC
TRBD1	TRBV6-5	NA	TRBJ1-1	CASSPSGTGGKAFF	TGTGCCAGCAGTCCCTCCGGGACAGGGGGCAAAGCTTTCTTT
NA	TRBV7-9	NA	TRBJ1-2	CASSFGGRNYGYTF	TGTGCCAGCAGCTTTGGGGGGCGCAACTATGGCTACACCTTC
NA	TRBV9	NA	TRBJ2-1	CASSVRSLANEQFF	TGTGCCAGCAGCGTAAGGTCACTAGCCAATGAGCAGTTCTTC
NA	TRBV28	NA	TRBJ2-3	CASSPVLGTDTQYF	TGTGCCAGCAGTCCAGTCTTGGGCACAGATACGCAGTATTTT
TRBD2	TRBV27	NA	TRBJ2-3	CASSSIGLAGGPIDTQYF	TGTGCCAGCAGTTCCATAGGACTAGCGGGAGGGCCAATAGATACGCAGTATTTT
NA	TRBV15	NA	TRBJ1-5	CATSRDNQPQHF	TGTGCCACCAGCAGGGATAATCAGCCCCAGCATTTT
NA	TRBV5-1	NA	TRBJ1-2	CASSEVPPRPPSIYGYTF	TGCGCCAGCAGCGAAGTCCCCCCCCGTCCGCCATCTATATATGGCTACACCTTC
TRBD2	TRBV4-3	NA	TRBJ2-3	CASSQDRASGLDTQYF	TGCGCCAGCAGCCAAGATAGGGCTAGCGGTTTAGATACGCAGTATTTT
NA	TRBV28	NA	TRBJ2-7	CASDRKGYEQYF	TGTGCCAGCGATAGGAAGGGGTACGAGCAGTACTTC
NA	TRBV6-5	NA	TRBJ2-7	CASSYSRAYEQYF	TGTGCCAGCAGTTACTCGAGGGCGTACGAGCAGTACTTC
NA	TRBV15	NA	TRBJ1-1	CATSSDSITEAFF	TGTGCCACCAGCAGCGACAGCATAACTGAAGCTTTCTTT
NA	TRBV19	NA	TRBJ1-2	CASSIDSRYGYTF	TGTGCCAGTAGTATAGACAGCCGCTATGGCTACACCTTC
NA	TRBV29-1	once	TRBJ1-1	CSATVLNTEAFF	TGCAGCGCTACAGTTCTGAACACTGAAGCTTTCTTT
TRBD1	TRBV6-2/TRBV6-3	NA	TRBJ1-1	CASSTTTGTGESFF	TGTGCCAGCAGTACGACGACCGGGACAGGGGAATCTTTCTTT
TRBD2	TRBV30	NA	TRBJ2-3	CASIGTRNTQYF	TGTGCCTCAATCGGGACTAGAAATACGCAGTATTTT
TRBD1	TRBV28	NA	TRBJ2-7	CASSRTGGSGYEQYF	TGTGCCAGCAGTAGGACAGGGGGCTCGGGCTACGAGCAGTACTTC
NA	TRBV5-1	NA	TRBJ2-1	CASMWESEQFF	TGCGCCAGCATGTGGGAATCCGAGCAGTTCTTC
NA	TRBV11-3	NA	TRBJ2-3	CASSLGSAGTVGADTQYF	TGTGCCAGCAGCTTAGGGTCCGCAGGGACCGTTGGGGCAGATACGCAGTATTTT
TRBD2	TRBV9	NA	TRBJ2-5	CASSGGSGRGETQYF	TGTGCCAGCAGCGGCGGTAGCGGGAGGGGGGAGACCCAGTACTTC
TRBD1	TRBV27	NA	TRBJ1-1	CASSAHTGAGTEAFF	TGTGCCAGCAGTGCCCACACAGGGGCGGGCACTGAAGCTTTCTTT
NA	TRBV3-1/TRBV3-2	once	TRBJ1-5	CASSQVGQRQPQHF	TGTGCCAGCAGCCAAGTGGGACAAAGGCAGCCCCAGCATTTT
NA	TRBV7-9	NA	TRBJ1-4	CASRLGVGSYEKLFF	TGTGCCAGCAGGTTAGGGGTGGGATCCTACGAAAAACTGTTTTTT
NA	TRBV30	NA	TRBJ2-5	CAWTVGSETQYF	TGTGCCTGGACCGTGGGGAGCGAGACCCAGTACTTC
TRBD1	TRBV5-4	NA	TRBJ1-2	CASRLLGQDYTF	TGTGCCAGCAGATTACTTGGACAGGACTACACCTTC
NA	TRBV30	NA	TRBJ2-5	CAWSTGTQETQYF	TGTGCCTGGAGTACGGGTACCCAAGAGACCCAGTACTTC
NA	TRBV5-1	NA	TRBJ2-5	CASSSSQLGETQYF	TGCGCCAGCAGCTCGTCCCAGTTAGGGGAGACCCAGTACTTC
TRBD1	TRBV4-2	NA	TRBJ1-5	CASRGTTGGQPQHF	TGTGCCAGCAGGGGAACTACAGGGGGTCAGCCCCAGCATTTT
NA	TRBV2	NA	TRBJ1-5	CASSRRQAQPQHF	TGTGCCAGCAGTCGGAGACAGGCTCAGCCCCAGCATTTT
NA	TRBV28	NA	TRBJ1-3	CASSLVQASSGNTIYF	TGTGCCAGCAGTTTGGTACAGGCATCCTCTGGAAACACCATATATTTT
TRBD1	TRBV24-1	NA	TRBJ1-1	CATSDAGGTEAFF	TGTGCCACCAGTGACGCAGGGGGTACTGAAGCTTTCTTT
TRBD2	TRBV3-1/TRBV3-2	NA	TRBJ2-5	CASSQPGTSPETQYF	TGTGCCAGCAGCCAACCCGGGACTAGCCCTGAGACCCAGTACTTC
TRBD1	TRBV19	NA	TRBJ1-1	CASSTQDRAGTEAFF	TGTGCCAGCTCAACGCAAGACAGGGCTGGAACTGAAGCTTTCTTT
NA	TRBV5-1	NA	TRBJ1-6	CASSLERQPNSPLHF	TGCGCCAGCAGCTTGGAAAGACAGCCAAATTCACCCCTCCACTTT
TRBD1	TRBV9	NA	TRBJ2-7	CASSLRQGSYEQYF	TGTGCCAGCAGCTTGAGACAGGGGTCCTACGAGCAGTACTTC
NA	TRBV2	once	TRBJ2-7	CASRVAWESYEQYF	TGTGCCAGCCGGGTAGCATGGGAATCCTACGAGCAGTACTTC
NA	TRBV15	NA	TRBJ1-4	CATSRDPGEKLFF	TGTGCCACCAGCAGAGACCCGGGAGAAAAACTGTTTTTT